One sample yielded the 2 T cell receptor beta chains listed below, sequenced in a study of graft-versus-host responses after intestinal transplantation. These receptors are not linked to any known antigen. Generated by immunoSEQ multiplex PCR, the TCRdb table keeps only in-frame clones and is missing some. The sample consists of some 150,000 clones, over 90% of them appearing once. The source material was unstimulated CD4+ T cells sorted from spleen or lymph node cells, sampled before intestinal transplant. The receptor set was obtained from a human donor who received an intestinal transplant.

The rearrangement uses TRBV6-1 and TRBJ1-1; D unclear. The V end lost 2 bases, the J end lost 0 bases, and 7 bases lay between the germline ends. Germline V gene sequence: CDR1 MNHNS, CDR2 SASEGT. The CDR3 length is 14 residues. The DNA for the CDR3 is TGTGCCAGCAGTGAACTTCGATTGAACACTGAAGCTTTCTTT. This gives the protein CASSELRLNTEAFF.

The CDR3 DNA is TGTGCCAGCAGCTTAGAGGCGGGCGGCTACACCTTC. Its translation: CASSLEAGGYTF. The gene calls are TRBV7-9 and TRBJ1-2; no reliable D call. The CDR3 is 12 residues long. Trimming left V 1 base short and J 8 bases short, with 8 bases between. Looked up from germline, CDR1 is SEHNR and CDR2 is FQNEAQ (reference sequence).